These 7 T cell receptor beta chains were sequenced from one sample in a study of cytomegalovirus exposure and HLA in healthy donors (dated by TCRdb to about 2017). Library construction relied on the immunoSEQ multiplex PCR assay. For the multiplex PCR, a mixture combining 60 forward primers for TCR Vbeta segments and 13 reverse primers for TCR Jbeta segments was used. Imported from immuneACCESS, the table was reduced by TCRdb to in-frame sequences with V and J called. These copies leave out some clones; in studies compared against another copy, an unresolved V gene accounts for under half, and the cause of the remainder is not known. This sample comprises approximately 200,000 clones, roughly 79% of them detected only once. The ten largest clones represent approximately 2% of the sample. The specimen sequenced was PBMCs. The receptor set was obtained from a man aged 25 to 40 in good health and CMV-seronegative.

The CDR3: CAVQGLLNEQFF. The CDR3 DNA follows: TGTGCCGTCCAAGGACTGCTTAATGAGCAGTTCTTC. The chain combines TRBV10-3 with TRBJ2-1, with D perhaps TRBD2 (5 bases). CDR3 length equals 12 residues. Germline lookup yields CDR1 ENHRY and CDR2 SYGVKD. Trimming took off 11 bases at V and 7 bases at J, with 15 bases between the two ends.

The V and J genes are TRBV7-3 and TRBJ2-7, with 8 bases fitting TRBD2. V lost 3 bases and J lost 6; bases outside the gene matches: 4. Germline V gene data show CDR1 as SGHTA and CDR2 as FQGTGA. There are 13 residues in the CDR3. The CDR3 sequence is CASSFPGGIEQYF. Here the CDR3 DNA reads TGTGCCAGCAGCTTTCCGGGAGGGATCGAGCAGTACTTC.

The CDR3 sequence: CASSLAYLNTEAFF. Here the CDR3 DNA reads TGCGCCAGCAGCTTGGCGTACTTAAACACTGAAGCTTTCTTT. The chain links TRBV5-1 to TRBJ1-1; D ambiguous. This CDR3 contains 14 residues. The germline V gene has CDR1 SGHRS and CDR2 YFSETQ. Trimming shortened V by 0 bases and J by 2 bases, and 8 bases separated the two germline ends.

The chain employs TRBV27 and TRBJ2-3, with 10 bases fitting TRBD2. This CDR3 contains 16 residues. J was trimmed by 5 bases and V by 3 bases; bases with no gene match: 8. Germline V gene lookup returns CDR1 MNHEY and CDR2 SMNVEV (reference sequence). The DNA of the CDR3 is TGTGCCAGCAGTTTCGGAGCGGGAGGGCTCGGAGATACGCAGTATTTT. Its translation is CASSFGAGGLGDTQYF.

The rearrangement links TRBV18 to TRBJ1-1, with TRBD1 as a possible D gene (6 bases). The ends were cut back, 6 bases at V and 10 bases at J, with 18 bases in the middle. The CDR3 sequence is 13 residues long. CDR1 KGHSH and CDR2 LQKENI come from the germline V gene. The CDR3 coding sequence is TGTGCCAGCTCGCCATACCCAGGGGATGGAGCTTTCTTT. The encoded protein is CASSPYPGDGAFF. The full variable domain, in which reference TRBV18 and TRBJ1-1 provide the parts outside the CDR3, is NAGVMQNPRHLVRRRGQEARLRCSPMKGHSHVYWYRQLPEEGLKFMVYLQKENIIDESGMPKERFSAEFPKEGPSILRIQQVVRGDSAAYFCASSPYPGDGAFFGQGTRLTVV.

V gene TRBV29-1 combines with J gene TRBJ2-7, with 14 bases fitting TRBD2. The germline gives CDR1 SQVTM, CDR2 ANQGSEA. This CDR3 is built from 14 residues. With 6 bases clipped from V and 5 bases from J, the junction kept 6 bases outside the gene matches. CDR3 in DNA: TGCAGCGTGGGCGGGACTAGCGGGAGTGACGAGCAGTACTTC. The encoded protein is CSVGGTSGSDEQYF.

The genes are TRBV25-1 and TRBJ1-1, with no clear D. The CDR3 has 12 residues. Germline CDR1 MGHDK, CDR2 SYGVNS. V lost 1 base, J lost 6 bases, and 6 bases lay in between. The CDR3 coding sequence is TGTGCCAGCAGTGAATTTACGGCTGAAGCTTTCTTT. It specifies CASSEFTAEAFF.